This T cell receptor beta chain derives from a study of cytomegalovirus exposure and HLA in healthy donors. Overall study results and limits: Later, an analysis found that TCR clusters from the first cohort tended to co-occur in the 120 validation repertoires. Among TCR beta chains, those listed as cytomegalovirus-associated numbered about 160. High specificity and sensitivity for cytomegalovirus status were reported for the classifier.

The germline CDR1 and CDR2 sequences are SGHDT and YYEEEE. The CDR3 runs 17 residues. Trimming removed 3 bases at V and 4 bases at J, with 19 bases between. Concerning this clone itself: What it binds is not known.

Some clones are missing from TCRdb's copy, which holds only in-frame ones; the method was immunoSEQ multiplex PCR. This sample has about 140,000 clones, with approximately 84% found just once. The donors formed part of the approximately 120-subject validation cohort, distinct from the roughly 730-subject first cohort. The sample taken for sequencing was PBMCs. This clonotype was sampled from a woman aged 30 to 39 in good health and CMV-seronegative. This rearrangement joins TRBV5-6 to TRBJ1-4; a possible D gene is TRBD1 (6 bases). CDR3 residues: CASSSIRTGSINEKLFF. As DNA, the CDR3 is TGTGCCAGCAGCTCGATACGAACAGGGTCCATTAATGAAAAACTGTTTTTT. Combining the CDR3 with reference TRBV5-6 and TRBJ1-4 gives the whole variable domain DAGVTQSPTHLIKTRGQQVTLRCSPKSGHDTVSWYQQALGQGPQFIFQYYEEEERQRGNFPDRFSGHQFPNYSSELNVNALLLGDSALYLCASSSIRTGSINEKLFFGSGTQLSVL.